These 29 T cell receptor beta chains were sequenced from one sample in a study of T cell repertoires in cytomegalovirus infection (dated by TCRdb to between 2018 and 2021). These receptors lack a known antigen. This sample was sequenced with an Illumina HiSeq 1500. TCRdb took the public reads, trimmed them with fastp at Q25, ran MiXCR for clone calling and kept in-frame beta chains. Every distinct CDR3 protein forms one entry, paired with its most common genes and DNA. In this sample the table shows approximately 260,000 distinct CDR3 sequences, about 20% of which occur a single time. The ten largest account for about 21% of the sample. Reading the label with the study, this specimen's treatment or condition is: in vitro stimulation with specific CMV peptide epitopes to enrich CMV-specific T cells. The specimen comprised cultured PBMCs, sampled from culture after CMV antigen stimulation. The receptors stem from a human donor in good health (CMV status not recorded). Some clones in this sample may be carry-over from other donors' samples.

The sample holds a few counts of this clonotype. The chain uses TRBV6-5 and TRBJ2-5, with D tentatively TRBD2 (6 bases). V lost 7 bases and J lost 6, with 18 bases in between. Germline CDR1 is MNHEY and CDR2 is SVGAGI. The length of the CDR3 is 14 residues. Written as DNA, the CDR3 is TGTGCCAGCACAAAGGAGGGGTTCGGGCAGACCCAGTACTTC. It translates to CASTKEGFGQTQYF.

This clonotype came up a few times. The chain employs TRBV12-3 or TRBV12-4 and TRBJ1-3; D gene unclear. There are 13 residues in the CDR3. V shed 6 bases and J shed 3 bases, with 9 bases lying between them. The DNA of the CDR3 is TGTGCCAGCAGCTCCCAATTTGGAAACACCATATATTTT. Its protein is CASSSQFGNTIYF.

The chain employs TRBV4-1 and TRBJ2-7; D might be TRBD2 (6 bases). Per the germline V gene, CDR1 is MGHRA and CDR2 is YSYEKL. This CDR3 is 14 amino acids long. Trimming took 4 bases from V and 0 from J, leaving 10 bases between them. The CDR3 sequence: CASSPAGSSYEQYF. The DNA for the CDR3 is TGCGCCAGCAGCCCTGCGGGGAGCTCCTACGAGCAGTACTTC.

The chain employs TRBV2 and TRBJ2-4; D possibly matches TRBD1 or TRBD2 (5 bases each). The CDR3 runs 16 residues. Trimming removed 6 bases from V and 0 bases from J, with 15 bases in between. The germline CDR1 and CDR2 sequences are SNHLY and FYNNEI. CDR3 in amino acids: CASRLPGPAAKNIQYF. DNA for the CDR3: TGTGCCAGCAGGCTACCGGGACCCGCAGCCAAAAACATTCAGTACTTC.

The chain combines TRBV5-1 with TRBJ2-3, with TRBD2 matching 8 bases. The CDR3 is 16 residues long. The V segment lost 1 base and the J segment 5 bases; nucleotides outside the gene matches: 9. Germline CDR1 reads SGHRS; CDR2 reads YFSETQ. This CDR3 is CASSLTSSGLGDTQYF. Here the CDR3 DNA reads TGCGCCAGCAGCTTGACGTCTAGCGGGTTGGGAGATACGCAGTATTTT.

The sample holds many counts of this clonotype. This CDR3 reads CASSFDSGRAYTGELFF. The CDR3, as DNA: TGTGCCAGCAGCTTCGATAGCGGGAGGGCCTACACCGGGGAGCTGTTTTTT. This sequence joins TRBV7-2 and TRBJ2-2; 11 nucleotides agree with TRBD2. V trimming: 3 bases; J trimming: 3 bases; junction bases outside the gene matches: 6. Germline values: CDR1 SGHTA, CDR2 FQGNSA. The CDR3 extends over 17 amino acids.

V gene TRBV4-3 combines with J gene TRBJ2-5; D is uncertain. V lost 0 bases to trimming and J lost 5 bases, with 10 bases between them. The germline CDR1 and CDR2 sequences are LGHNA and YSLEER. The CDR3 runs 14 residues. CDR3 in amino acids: CASSQETDRETQYF. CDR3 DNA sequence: TGCGCCAGCAGCCAAGAGACGGATCGGGAGACCCAGTACTTC.

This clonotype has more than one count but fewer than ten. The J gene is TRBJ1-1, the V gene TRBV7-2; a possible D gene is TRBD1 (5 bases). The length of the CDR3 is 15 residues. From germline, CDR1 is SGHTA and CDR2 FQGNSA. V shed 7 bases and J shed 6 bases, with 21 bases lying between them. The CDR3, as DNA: TGTGCCAGCATGACAAAAGGCAGGGTAGGCTCTGAAGCTTTCTTT. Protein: CASMTKGRVGSEAFF.

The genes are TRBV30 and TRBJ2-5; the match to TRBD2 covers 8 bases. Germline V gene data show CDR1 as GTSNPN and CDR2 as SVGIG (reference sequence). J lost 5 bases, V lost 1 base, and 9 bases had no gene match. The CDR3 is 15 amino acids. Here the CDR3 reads CAWSAASGSGETQYF. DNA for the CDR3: TGTGCCTGGAGTGCAGCCAGCGGGAGTGGGGAGACCCAGTACTTC.

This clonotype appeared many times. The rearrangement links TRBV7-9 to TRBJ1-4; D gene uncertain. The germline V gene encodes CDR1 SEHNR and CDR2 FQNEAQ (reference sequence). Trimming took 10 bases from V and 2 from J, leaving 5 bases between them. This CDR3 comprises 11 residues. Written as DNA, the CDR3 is TGTGCCACCGAGACTAATGAAAAACTGTTTTTT. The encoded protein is CATETNEKLFF. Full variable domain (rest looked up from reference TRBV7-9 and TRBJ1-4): DTGVSQNPRHKITKRGQNVTFRCDPISEHNRLYWYRQTLGQGPEFLTYFQNEAQLEKSRLLSDRFSAERPKGSFSTLEIQRTEQGDSAMYLCATETNEKLFFGSGTQLSVL.

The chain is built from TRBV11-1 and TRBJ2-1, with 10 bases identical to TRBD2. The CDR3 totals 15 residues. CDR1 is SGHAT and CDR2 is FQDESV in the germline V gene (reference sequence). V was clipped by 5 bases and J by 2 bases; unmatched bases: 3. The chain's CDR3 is CASSPGLAAYNEQFF. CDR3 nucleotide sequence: TGTGCCAGCAGCCCAGGACTAGCGGCCTACAATGAGCAGTTCTTC.

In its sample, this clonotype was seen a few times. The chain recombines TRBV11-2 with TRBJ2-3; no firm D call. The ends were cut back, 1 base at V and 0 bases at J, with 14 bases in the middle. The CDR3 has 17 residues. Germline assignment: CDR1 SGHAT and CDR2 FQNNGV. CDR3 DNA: TGTGCCAGCAGCTTAGCCTTACGGGTTTCTAGCACAGATACGCAGTATTTT. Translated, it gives CASSLALRVSSTDTQYF.

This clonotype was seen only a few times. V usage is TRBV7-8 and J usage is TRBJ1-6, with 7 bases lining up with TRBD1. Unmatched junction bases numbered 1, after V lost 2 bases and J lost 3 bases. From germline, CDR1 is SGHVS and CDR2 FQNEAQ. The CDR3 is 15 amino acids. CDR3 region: CASSLRDSYNSPLHF. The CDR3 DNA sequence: TGTGCCAGCAGCTTACGGGACAGCTATAATTCACCCCTCCACTTT.

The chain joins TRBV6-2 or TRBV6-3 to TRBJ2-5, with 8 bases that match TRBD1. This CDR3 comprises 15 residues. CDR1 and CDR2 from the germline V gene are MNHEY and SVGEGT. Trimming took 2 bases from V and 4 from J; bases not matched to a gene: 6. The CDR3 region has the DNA TGTGCCAGCAGTTACACGACAGGGGTTGGAGAGACCCAGTACTTC. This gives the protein CASSYTTGVGETQYF.

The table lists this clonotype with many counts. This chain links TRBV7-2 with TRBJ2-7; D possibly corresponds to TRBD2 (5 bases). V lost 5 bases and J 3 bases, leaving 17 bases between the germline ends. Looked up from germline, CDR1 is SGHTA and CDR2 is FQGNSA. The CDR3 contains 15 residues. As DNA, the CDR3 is TGTGCCAGCAGCCCAGCGGCAGGACTTAGCTACGAGCAGTACTTC. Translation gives CASSPAAGLSYEQYF.

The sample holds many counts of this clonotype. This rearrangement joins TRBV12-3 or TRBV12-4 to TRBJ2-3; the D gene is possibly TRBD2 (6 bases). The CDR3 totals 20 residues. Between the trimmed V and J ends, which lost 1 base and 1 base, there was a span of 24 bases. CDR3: CASSLGRGMFGGSGTDTQYF. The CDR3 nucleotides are TGTGCCAGCAGTTTAGGACGGGGGATGTTCGGTGGGTCTGGCACAGATACGCAGTATTTT.

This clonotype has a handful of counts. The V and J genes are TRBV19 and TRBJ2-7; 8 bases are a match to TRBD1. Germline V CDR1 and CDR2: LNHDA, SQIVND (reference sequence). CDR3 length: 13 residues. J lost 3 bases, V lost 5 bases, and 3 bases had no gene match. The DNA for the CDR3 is TGTGCCAGTAGTCCGACAGGGGACTACGAGCAGTACTTC. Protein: CASSPTGDYEQYF. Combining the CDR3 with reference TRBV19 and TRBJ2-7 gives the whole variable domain DGGITQSPKYLFRKEGQNVTLSCEQNLNHDAMYWYRQDPGQGLRLIYYSQIVNDFQKGDIAEGYSVSREKKESFPLTVTSAQKNPTAFYLCASSPTGDYEQYFGPGTRLTVT.

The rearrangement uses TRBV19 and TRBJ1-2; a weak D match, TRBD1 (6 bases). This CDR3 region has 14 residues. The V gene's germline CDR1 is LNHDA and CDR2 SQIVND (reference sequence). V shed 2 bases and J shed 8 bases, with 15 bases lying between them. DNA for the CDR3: TGTGCCAGTAGTATATGGGGGGGCCACGAGGGCTACACCTTC. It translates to CASSIWGGHEGYTF.

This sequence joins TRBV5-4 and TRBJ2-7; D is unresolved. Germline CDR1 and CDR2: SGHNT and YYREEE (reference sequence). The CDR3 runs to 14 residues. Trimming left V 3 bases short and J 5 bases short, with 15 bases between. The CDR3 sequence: CASSSRSRLDEQYF. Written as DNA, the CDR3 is TGTGCCAGCAGCTCCCGCTCACGGCTTGACGAGCAGTACTTC.

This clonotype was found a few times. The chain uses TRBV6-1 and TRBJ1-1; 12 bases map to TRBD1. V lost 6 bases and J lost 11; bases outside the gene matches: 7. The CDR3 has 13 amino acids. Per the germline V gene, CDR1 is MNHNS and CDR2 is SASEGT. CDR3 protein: CASRPGQGAAAFF. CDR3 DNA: TGTGCCAGCAGGCCGGGACAGGGGGCGGCTGCTTTCTTT.

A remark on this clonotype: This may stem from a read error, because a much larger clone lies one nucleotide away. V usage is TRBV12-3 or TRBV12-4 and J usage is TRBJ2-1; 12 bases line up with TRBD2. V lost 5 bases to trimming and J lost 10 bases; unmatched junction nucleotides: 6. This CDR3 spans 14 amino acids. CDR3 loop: CASSRLAGDKEQFF. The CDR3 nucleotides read TGTGCCAGCAGTAGACTAGCGGGAGATAAGGAGCAGTTCTTC.

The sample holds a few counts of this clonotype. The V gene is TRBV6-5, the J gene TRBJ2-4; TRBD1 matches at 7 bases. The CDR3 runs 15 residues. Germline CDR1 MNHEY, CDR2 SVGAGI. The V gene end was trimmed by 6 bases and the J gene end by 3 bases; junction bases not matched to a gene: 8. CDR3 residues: CASSTGQPNKNIQYF. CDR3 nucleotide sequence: TGTGCCAGCAGCACGGGACAGCCAAACAAAAACATTCAGTACTTC.

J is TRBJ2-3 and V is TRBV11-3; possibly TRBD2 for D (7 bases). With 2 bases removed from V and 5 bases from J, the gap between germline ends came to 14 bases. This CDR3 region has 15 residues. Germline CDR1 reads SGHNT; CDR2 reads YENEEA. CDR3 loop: CASSLTGGRGDTQYF. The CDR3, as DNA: TGTGCCAGCAGCTTAACGGGGGGCCGTGGAGATACGCAGTATTTT.

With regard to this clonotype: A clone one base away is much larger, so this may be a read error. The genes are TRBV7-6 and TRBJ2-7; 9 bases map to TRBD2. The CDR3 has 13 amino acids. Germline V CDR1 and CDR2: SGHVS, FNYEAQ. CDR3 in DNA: TGTGCCAGCAGCATAGCGGGGGCAAGCGAGCAGTACTTC. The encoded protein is CASSIAGASEQYF.

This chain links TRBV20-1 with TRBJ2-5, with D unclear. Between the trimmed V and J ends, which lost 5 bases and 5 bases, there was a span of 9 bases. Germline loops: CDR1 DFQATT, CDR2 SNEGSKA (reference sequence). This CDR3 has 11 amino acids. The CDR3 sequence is CSAVLWETQYF. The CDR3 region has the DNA TGCAGTGCTGTGTTGTGGGAGACCCAGTACTTC.

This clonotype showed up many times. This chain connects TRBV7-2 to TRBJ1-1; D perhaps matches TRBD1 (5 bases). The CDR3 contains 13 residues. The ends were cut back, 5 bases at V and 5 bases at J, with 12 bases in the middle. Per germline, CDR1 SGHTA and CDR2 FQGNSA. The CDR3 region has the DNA TGTGCCAGCAGCCTGGAGGGGTCTACTGAAGCTTTCTTT. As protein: CASSLEGSTEAFF.

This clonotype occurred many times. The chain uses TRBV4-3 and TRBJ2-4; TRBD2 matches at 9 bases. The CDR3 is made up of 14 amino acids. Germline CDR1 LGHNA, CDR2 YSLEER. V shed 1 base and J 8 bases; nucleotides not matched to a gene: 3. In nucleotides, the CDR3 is TGCGCCAGCAGCCAAGTAGCGGGGGTGGACATTCAGTACTTC. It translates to CASSQVAGVDIQYF.

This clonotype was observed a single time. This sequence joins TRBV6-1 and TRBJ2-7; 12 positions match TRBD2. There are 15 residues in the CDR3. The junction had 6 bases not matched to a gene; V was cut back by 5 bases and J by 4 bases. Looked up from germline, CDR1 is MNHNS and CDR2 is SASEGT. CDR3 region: CASSHDGLAGYEQYV. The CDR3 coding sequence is TGTGCCAGCAGTCATGATGGACTAGCGGGGTACGAGCAGTACGTC.

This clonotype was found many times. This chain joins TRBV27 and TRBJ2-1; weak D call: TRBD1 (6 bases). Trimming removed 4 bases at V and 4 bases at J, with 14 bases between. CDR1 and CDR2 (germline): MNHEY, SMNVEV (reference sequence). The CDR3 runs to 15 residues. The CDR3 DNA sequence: TGTGCCAGCAGTTCCGGGACAACTGTTTACAATGAGCAGTTCTTC. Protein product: CASSSGTTVYNEQFF.